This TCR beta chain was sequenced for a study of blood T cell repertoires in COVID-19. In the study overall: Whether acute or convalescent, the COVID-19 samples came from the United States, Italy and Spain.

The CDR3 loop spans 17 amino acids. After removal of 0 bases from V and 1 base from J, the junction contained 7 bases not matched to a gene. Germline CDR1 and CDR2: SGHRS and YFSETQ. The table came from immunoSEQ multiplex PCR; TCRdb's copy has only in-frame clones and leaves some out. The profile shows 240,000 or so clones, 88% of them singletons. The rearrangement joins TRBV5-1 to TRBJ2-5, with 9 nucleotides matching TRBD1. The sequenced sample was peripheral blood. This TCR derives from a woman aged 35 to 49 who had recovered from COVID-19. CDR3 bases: TGCGCCAGCAGCTTGGCCGGGACAGGGTCCCCCCAAGAGACCCAGTACTTC. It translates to CASSLAGTGSPQETQYF.